The T cell receptor beta chain under discussion was sequenced for a study of response to subunit inactivated influenza vaccine. Study-level findings and limits: The authors proposed limited new T cell recruitment per seasonal influenza vaccination.

MiXCR, run by TCRdb on the RT-PCR reads, gives a single entry per CDR3 protein. Here the sample spans over 800,000 distinct CDR3 sequences, over 20% being singletons. In this sample, this clonotype turned up a few times. The target antigen is unknown. V shed 1 base and J shed 1 base, with 8 bases lying between them. The CDR3 extends over 15 amino acids. Germline assignment: CDR1 LGHNA and CDR2 YSLEER. The TCR comes from a man aged 45 to 65 who received an inactivated influenza vaccine. The specimen comprised PBMCs from blood, sampled more than 4 days after vaccination. The chain couples TRBV4-3 to TRBJ2-1; D remains ambiguous. This chain's CDR3 is CASSQGPTSYNEQFF. CDR3 bases: TGCGCCAGCAGCCAAGGGCCTACATCCTACAATGAGCAGTTCTTC.